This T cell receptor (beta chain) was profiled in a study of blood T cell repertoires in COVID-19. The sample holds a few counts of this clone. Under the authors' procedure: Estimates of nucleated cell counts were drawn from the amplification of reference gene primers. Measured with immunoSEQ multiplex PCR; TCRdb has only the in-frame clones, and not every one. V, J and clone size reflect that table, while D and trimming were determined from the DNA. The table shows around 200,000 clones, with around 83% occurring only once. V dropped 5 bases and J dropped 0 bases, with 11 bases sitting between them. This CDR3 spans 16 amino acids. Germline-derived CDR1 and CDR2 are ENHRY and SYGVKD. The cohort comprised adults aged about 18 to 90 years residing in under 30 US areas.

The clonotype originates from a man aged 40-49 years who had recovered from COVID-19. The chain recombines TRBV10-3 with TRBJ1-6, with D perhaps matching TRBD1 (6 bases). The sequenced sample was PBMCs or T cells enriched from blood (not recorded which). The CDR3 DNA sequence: TGTGCCATCAGTTCAGGGGCTAGCTCCTATAATTCACCCCTCCACTTT. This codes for CAISSGASSYNSPLHF.